This record concerns one T cell receptor beta chain sequence. Trimming shortened V by 7 bases and J by 6 bases, and 10 bases separated the two germline ends. Germline CDR1 SGHNT, CDR2 YYREEE (reference sequence). The CDR3 has 11 amino acids. In the authors' methods: It was from reference gene primer amplification that nucleated cell counts were estimated. The table came from immunoSEQ multiplex PCR; TCRdb's copy has only in-frame clones and leaves some out. V and J calls and clone size are given by that table; D and trimming were obtained from the DNA. The table shows around 190,000 clones, with 87% occurring only once. The sample is drawn from a study of blood T cell repertoires in COVID-19. Overall study: The United States, Italy and Spain provided the acute and convalescent COVID-19 samples. PBMCs, B-cell-depleted T cells, or T cells provided the cDNA or gDNA that made up the material.

Cohorts were determined from participant-reported clinical history. This TCR was recovered from a man younger than 30 with acute COVID-19. The gene calls are TRBV5-4 and TRBJ1-2, with D possibly matching TRBD1 (5 bases). The specimen was PBMCs or T cells enriched from blood (not recorded which). CDR3 region: CASGRGDGYTF. The CDR3, as DNA: TGTGCCAGCGGCCGGGGGGATGGCTACACCTTC.